This TCR beta chain was retrieved from a study of cytotoxic CD8 clonotypes in ibrutinib-treated CLL. Study details: Included were 11 to 12 relapsed/refractory and about 15 treatment-naive patients, of whom fewer than 18 were IGHV unmutated.

Clones were read by immunoSEQ multiplex PCR, and TCRdb kept only the in-frame ones, dropping some. The sample carries some 200,000 clones, about 72% recorded once. This CDR3 contains 15 residues. From germline, CDR1 is SGHVS and CDR2 FQNEAQ. The V and J ends lost 1 base and 0 bases respectively, with 10 bases between them. Material: PBMCs, obtained after 24 months of ibrutinib treatment. The TCR originated in a human donor with chronic lymphocytic leukemia. V is TRBV7-8 and J is TRBJ2-7; D remains unclear. The CDR3 is CASSLVGGPSYEQYF. The CDR3, as DNA: TGTGCCAGCAGCTTAGTCGGCGGCCCCTCCTACGAGCAGTACTTC.